This entry concerns a single T cell receptor (beta chain). These data are taken from a study of blood T cell repertoires in COVID-19. Sequencing was performed with immunoSEQ multiplex PCR; in TCRdb, only in-frame clones are kept and a portion is missing. This sample has roughly 92,000 clones, with approximately 87% found just once. Germline V gene data show CDR1 as MDHEN and CDR2 as SYDVKM. V was pared by 5 bases and J by 4 bases, with 15 bases between. The CDR3 consists of 15 residues. This TCR came from a human donor with acute or convalescent COVID-19. The donor label of this sample is uncertain. V usage is TRBV28 and J usage is TRBJ2-1; TRBD1 is a possible D gene (6 bases). Sample: peripheral blood. This chain's CDR3 is CASSEGAQGYNEQFF. The CDR3 bases are TGTGCCAGCAGTGAGGGAGCCCAGGGGTACAATGAGCAGTTCTTC.